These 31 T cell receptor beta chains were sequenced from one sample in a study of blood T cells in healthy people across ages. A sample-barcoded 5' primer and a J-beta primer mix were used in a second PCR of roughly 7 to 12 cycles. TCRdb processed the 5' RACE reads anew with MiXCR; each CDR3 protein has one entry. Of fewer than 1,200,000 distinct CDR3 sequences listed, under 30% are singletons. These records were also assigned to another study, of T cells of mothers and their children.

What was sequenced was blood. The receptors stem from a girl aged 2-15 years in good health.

The CDR3 protein is CASSLVDRNEQYF. For the CDR3, the DNA is TGCGCCAGCAGCTTGGTAGACAGGAACGAGCAGTACTTC. The V call is TRBV5-1, the J call TRBJ2-7, with D possibly being TRBD1 (6 bases). Trimming cost V 0 bases and J 5 bases, with 9 bases left between them. Germline V lookup: CDR1 SGHRS, CDR2 YFSETQ. This CDR3 comprises 13 residues.

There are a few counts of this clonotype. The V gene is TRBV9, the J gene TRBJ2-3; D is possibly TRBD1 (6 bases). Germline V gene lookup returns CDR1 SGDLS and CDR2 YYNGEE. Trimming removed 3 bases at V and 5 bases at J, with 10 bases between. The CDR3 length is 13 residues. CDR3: CASSGEGEDTQYF. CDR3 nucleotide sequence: TGTGCCAGCAGCGGCGAGGGGGAAGATACGCAGTATTTT. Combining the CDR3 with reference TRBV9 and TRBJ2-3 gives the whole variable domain DSGVTQTPKHLITATGQRVTLRCSPRSGDLSVYWYQQSLDQGLQFLIQYYNGEERAKGNILERFSAQQFPDLHSELNLSSLELGDSALYFCASSGEGEDTQYFGPGTRLTVL.

CDR3: CSVLTGENYGYTF. In nucleotides, the CDR3 is TGCAGCGTTCTGACAGGGGAAAACTATGGCTACACCTTC. The V and J genes are TRBV29-1 and TRBJ1-2; 8 bases agree with TRBD1. This CDR3 region has 13 residues. V shed 5 bases, J shed 2 bases, and the junction held 4 bases outside the gene matches. Germline CDR1 is SQVTM and CDR2 is ANQGSEA.

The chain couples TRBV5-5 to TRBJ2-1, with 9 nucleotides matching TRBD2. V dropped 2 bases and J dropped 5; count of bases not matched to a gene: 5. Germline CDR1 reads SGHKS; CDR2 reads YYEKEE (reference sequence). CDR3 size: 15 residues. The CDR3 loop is CASSFLAGLDNEQFF. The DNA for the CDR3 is TGTGCCAGCAGCTTCCTAGCGGGGTTAGACAATGAGCAGTTCTTC.

CDR3 residues: CASSVQGVAVQGDTQYF. CDR3 nucleotide sequence: TGTGCTAGCAGCGTCCAGGGGGTAGCGGTCCAAGGGGATACGCAGTATTTT. This sequence joins TRBV21-1 and TRBJ2-3; the table assigns TRBD2, which was not confirmed against the DNA. TRBV21-1 is classified as a pseudogene. The CDR3 contains 17 residues.

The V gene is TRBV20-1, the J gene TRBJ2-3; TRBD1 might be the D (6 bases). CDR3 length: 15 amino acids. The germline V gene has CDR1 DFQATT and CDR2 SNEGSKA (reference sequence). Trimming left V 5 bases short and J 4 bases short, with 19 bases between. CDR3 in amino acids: CSAPSFGGASDTQYF. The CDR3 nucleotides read TGCAGTGCTCCCTCGTTTGGGGGCGCATCAGATACGCAGTATTTT.

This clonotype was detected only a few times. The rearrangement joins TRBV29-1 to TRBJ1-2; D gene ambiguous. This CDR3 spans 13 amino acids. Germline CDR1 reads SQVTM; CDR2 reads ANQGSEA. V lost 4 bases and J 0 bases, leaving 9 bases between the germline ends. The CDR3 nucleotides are TGCAGCGTTGTTGGAGGAGCTAACTATGGCTACACCTTC. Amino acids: CSVVGGANYGYTF. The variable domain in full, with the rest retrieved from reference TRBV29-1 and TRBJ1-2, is SAVISQKPSRDICQRGTSLTIQCQVDSQVTMMFWYRQQPGQSLTLIATANQGSEATYESGFVIDKFPISRPNLTFSTLTVSNMSPEDSSIYLCSVVGGANYGYTFGSGTRLTVV.

The CDR3 sequence: CASSLISDPSYEQYF. The CDR3 DNA reads as TGCGCCAGCAGCTTAATTAGCGACCCATCCTACGAGCAGTACTTC. The chain employs TRBV5-1 and TRBJ2-5; D is perhaps TRBD2 (5 bases). The J call may be incorrect, as the DNA end agrees better with TRBJ2-7. CDR3 size: 15 residues. CDR1 SGHRS and CDR2 YFSETQ come from the germline V gene.

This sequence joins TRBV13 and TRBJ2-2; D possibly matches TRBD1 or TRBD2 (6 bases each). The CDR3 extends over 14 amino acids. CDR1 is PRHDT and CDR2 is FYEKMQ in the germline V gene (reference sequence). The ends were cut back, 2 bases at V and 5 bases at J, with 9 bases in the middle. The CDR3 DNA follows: TGTGCCAGCAGCTTAAAGGGGGGAACCGGGGAGCTGTTTTTT. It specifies CASSLKGGTGELFF.

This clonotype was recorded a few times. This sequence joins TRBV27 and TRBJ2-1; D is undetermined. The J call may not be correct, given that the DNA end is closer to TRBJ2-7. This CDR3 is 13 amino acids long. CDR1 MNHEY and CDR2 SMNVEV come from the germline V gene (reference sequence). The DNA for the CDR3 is TGTGCCAGCAGTTTTATTCCGGACTACGAGCAGTACTTC. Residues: CASSFIPDYEQYF.

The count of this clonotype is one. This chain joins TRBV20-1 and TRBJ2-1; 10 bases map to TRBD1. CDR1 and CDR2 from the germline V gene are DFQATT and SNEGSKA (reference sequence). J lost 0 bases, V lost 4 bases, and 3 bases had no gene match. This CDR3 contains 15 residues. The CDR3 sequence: CSATTGGISYNEQFF. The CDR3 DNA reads TGCAGTGCTACGACAGGGGGCATCTCCTACAATGAGCAGTTCTTC.

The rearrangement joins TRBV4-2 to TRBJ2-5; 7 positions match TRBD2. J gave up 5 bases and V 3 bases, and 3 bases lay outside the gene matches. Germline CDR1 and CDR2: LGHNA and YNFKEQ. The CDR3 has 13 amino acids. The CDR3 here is CASSQTSRETQYF. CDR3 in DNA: TGTGCCAGCAGCCAGACTAGCAGGGAGACCCAGTACTTC.

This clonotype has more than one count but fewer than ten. In DNA form, the CDR3 reads TGTGCCAGCAGCGTAACGGATTACAATGAGCAGTTCTTC. Protein sequence: CASSVTDYNEQFF. The chain recombines TRBV9 with TRBJ2-5; the D is unclear. The DNA end lines up better with TRBJ2-1; the J call may be wrong. Germline loops: CDR1 SGDLS, CDR2 YYNGEE. The CDR3 runs 13 residues.

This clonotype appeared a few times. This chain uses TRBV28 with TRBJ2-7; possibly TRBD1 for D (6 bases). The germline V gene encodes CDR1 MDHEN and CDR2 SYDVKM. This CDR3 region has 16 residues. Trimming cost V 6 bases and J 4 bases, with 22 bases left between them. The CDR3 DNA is TGTGCCAGCAGCTCGAGGGACACCCGAACCGTTTACGAGCAGTACTTC. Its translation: CASSSRDTRTVYEQYF.

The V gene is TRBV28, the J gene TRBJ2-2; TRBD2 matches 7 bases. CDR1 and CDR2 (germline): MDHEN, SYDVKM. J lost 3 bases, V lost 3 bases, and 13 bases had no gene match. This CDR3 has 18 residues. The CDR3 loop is CASSFGGGPLRYTGELFF. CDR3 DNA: TGTGCCAGCAGTTTTGGGGGAGGGCCGCTTCGGTACACCGGGGAGCTGTTTTTT.

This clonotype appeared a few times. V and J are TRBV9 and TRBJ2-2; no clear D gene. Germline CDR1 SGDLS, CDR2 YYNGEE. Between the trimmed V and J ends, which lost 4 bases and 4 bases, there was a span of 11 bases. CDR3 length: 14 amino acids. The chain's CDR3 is CASSPDFPTGELFF. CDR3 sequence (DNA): TGTGCCAGCAGCCCCGACTTCCCCACCGGGGAGCTGTTTTTT.

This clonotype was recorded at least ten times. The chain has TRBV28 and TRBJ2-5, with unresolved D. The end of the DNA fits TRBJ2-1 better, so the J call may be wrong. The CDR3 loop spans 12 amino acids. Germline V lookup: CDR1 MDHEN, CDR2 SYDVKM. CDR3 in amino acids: CASSSNLPEQFF. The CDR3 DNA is TGTGCCAGCAGCTCGAATCTGCCTGAGCAGTTCTTC.

CDR3 bases: TGCAGTGCTAGGCCCCCACCCAGGGGACTAAGGGAGACAAGCGAGCAGTACTTC. Its translation is CSARPPPRGLRETSEQYF. V is TRBV20-1 and J is TRBJ2-7, with D possibly TRBD2 on 7 matching bases. The V gene's germline CDR1 is DFQATT and CDR2 SNEGSKA (reference sequence). Trimming removed 3 bases from V and 6 bases from J, with 30 bases in between. CDR3 length: 18 amino acids.

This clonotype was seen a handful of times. As DNA, the CDR3 is TGTGCCAGCAGCTACGGGACAGTGGGTTCACCCCTCCACTTT. It specifies CASSYGTVGSPLHF. This chain uses TRBV6-2 or TRBV6-3 with TRBJ1-6, with 7 bases identical to TRBD1. The CDR3 is 14 amino acids. From germline, CDR1 is MNHEY and CDR2 SVGEGT. V trimming: 6 bases; J trimming: 9 bases; junction bases outside the gene matches: 8.

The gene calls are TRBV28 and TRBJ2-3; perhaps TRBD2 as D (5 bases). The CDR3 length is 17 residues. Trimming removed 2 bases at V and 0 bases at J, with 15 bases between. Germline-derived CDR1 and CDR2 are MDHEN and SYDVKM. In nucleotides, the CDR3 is TGTGCCAGCAGTTTAATAAAGAGCGGTACTAGCACAGATACGCAGTATTTT. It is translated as CASSLIKSGTSTDTQYF.

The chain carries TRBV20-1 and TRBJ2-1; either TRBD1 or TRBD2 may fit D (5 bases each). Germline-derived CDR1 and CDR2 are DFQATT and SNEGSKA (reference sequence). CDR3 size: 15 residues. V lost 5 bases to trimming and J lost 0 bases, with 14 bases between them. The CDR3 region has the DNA TGCAGTGCTGGGGGTCGGGTGAGCTCCTACAATGAGCAGTTCTTC. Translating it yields CSAGGRVSSYNEQFF.

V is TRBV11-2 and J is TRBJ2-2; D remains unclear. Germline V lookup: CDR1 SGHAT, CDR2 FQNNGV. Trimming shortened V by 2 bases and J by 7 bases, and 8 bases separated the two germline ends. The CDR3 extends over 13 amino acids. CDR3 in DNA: TGTGCCAGCAGCTTATTACCTGGCGGGGAGCTGTTTTTT. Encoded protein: CASSLLPGGELFF.

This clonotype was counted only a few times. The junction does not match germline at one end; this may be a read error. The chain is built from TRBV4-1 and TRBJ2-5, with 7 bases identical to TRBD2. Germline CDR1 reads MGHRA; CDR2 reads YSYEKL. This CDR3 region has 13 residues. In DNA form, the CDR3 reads TGCGTCAGCAGGGAGGGTATAAGTGAGACCCAGTACTTC. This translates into CVSREGISETQYF.

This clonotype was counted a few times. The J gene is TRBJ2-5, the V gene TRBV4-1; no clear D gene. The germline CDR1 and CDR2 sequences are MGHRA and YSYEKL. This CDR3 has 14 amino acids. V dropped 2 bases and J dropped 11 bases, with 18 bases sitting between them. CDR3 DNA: TGCGCCAGCAGCCAAATAGAAACGGCAGTTGAGCAGTACTTC. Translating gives CASSQIETAVEQYF.

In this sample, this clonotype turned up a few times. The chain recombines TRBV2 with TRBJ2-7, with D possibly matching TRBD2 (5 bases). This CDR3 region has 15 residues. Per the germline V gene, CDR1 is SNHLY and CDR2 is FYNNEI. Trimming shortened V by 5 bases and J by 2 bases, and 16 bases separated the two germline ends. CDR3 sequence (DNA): TGTGCCAGCAGTCTCAGCCCGGGAACAACCTACGAGCAGTACTTC. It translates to CASSLSPGTTYEQYF.

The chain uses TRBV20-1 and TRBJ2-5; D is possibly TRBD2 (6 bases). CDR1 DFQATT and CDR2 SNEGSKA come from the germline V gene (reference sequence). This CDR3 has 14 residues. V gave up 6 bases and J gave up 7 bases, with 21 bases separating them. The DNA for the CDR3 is TGCAGTGCCCTGCGCCGGGACTGGGTAGTGACCCAGTACTTC. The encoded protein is CSALRRDWVVTQYF.

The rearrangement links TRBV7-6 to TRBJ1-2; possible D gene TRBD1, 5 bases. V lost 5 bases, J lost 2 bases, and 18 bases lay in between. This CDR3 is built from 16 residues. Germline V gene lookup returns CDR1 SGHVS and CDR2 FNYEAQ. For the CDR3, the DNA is TGTGCCAGCAGCCGGCAGATGACAGATTTAAACTATGGCTACACCTTC. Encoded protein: CASSRQMTDLNYGYTF.

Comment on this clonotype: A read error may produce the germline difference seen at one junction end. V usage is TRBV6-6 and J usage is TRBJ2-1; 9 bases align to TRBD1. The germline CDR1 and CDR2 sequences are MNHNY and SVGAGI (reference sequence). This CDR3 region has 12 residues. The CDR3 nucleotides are TGTGCCAGCAGCTGGGACAGGGTTGGCCGGATCTTC. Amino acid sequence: CASSWDRVGRIF.

The CDR3 is CASSLMGGATEAFF. CDR3 in DNA: TGTGCCAGCAGCTTAATGGGAGGGGCCACTGAAGCTTTCTTT. This chain connects TRBV7-3 to TRBJ1-1; possible D gene TRBD1, 5 bases. V was cut by 1 base and J by 4 bases, with 10 bases left in between. The CDR3 runs 14 residues. CDR1 SGHTA and CDR2 FQGTGA come from the germline V gene.

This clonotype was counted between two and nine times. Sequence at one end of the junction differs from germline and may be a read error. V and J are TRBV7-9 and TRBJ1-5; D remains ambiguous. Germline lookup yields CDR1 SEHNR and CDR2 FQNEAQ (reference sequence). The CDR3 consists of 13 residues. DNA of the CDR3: TGTGCCGGCAGCTGGGATGGCAATCAGCCCCAGCATTTT. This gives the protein CAGSWDGNQPQHF.

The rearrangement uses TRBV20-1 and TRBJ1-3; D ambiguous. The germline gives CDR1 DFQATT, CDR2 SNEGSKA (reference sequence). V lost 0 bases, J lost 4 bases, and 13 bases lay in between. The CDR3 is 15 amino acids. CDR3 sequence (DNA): TGCAGTGCTAGAGATCAATATATACAGGGAAACACCATATATTTT. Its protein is CSARDQYIQGNTIYF.